This is a list of T cell receptor beta chains from one sample in a study of brain metastases from non-small cell lung cancer. Method: immunoSEQ multiplex PCR; TCRdb's copy keeps in-frame clones and lacks some. Of roughly 2,300 clones listed, approximately 87% are singletons. The sample consisted of primary lung tumor tissue. These receptors originate from a donor aged 40 or over with non-small cell lung cancer. The CDR3 runs from the conserved cysteine through the conserved F or W. Each record gives: clone size, D gene, V gene, J gene, CDR3 protein, CDR3 DNA. A D gene is named only where the DNA matches it firmly. A clone size is listed for some rows: how often the clone was seen (once, few, many), or a class if it is expanded.

>-|-|TRBV11-3|TRBJ1-2
CASSYGHYGYTF
TGTGCCAGCAGCTATGGCCACTATGGCTACACCTTC
>once|TRBD1|TRBV6-5|TRBJ1-5
CASSYGTGSGQPQHF
TGTGCCAGCAGTTACGGGACAGGCTCAGGACAGCCCCAGCATTTT
>-|-|TRBV5-6|TRBJ1-1
CASSGRGVNTEAFF
TGTGCCAGCAGCGGGCGCGGGGTGAACACTGAAGCTTTCTTT
>-|TRBD1|TRBV30|TRBJ1-1
CAWSEQGPELNTEAFF
TGTGCCTGGAGTGAACAGGGGCCCGAACTGAACACTGAAGCTTTCTTT
>-|-|TRBV5-1|TRBJ2-7
CASSDPQGEQYF
TGCGCCAGCAGCGACCCCCAGGGCGAGCAGTACTTC
>-|TRBD1|TRBV2|TRBJ1-1
CASSVRTGALNTEAFF
TGTGCCAGCAGTGTAAGGACAGGGGCGTTGAACACTGAAGCTTTCTTT
>few|TRBD1|TRBV5-5|TRBJ2-4
CASSSGQGADIQYF
TGTGCCAGCAGCTCGGGACAGGGGGCTGACATTCAGTACTTC
>-|-|TRBV21-1|TRBJ2-4
CASSRQTAAKNIQYF
TGTGCCAGCAGCAGACAGACCGCGGCCAAAAACATTCAGTACTTC
>-|TRBD1|TRBV10-3|TRBJ1-1
CAIRGTAMNTEAFF
TGTGCCATCAGGGGGACAGCAATGAACACTGAAGCTTTCTTT
>-|TRBD2|TRBV9|TRBJ2-1
CASSLGAGGHNEQFF
TGTGCCAGCAGCCTAGGGGCGGGGGGACACAATGAGCAGTTCTTC
>-|-|TRBV11-3|TRBJ2-5
CASSLGMGSQETQYF
TGTGCCAGCAGCTTAGGAATGGGCAGTCAAGAGACCCAGTACTTC
>few|-|TRBV24-1|TRBJ2-3
CATSDYTDTQYF
TGTGCCACCAGTGATTACACAGATACGCAGTATTTT
>-|-|TRBV7-6|TRBJ2-7
CASSPLPDGSYEQYF
TGTGCCAGCAGCCCCCTACCGGACGGCTCCTACGAGCAGTACTTC
>-|-|TRBV18|TRBJ2-7
CASSGGSSYEQYF
TGTGCCAGCTCAGGTGGGAGCTCCTACGAGCAGTACTTC
>-|-|TRBV12-3/TRBV12-4|TRBJ1-5
CASSLLGIQPQHF
TGTGCCAGCAGTTTACTTGGGATTCAGCCCCAGCATTTT
>-|TRBD2|TRBV5-1|TRBJ2-1
CASRPGTSSYEQFF
TGCGCCAGCAGACCCGGGACTAGCAGTTATGAGCAGTTCTTC
>-|-|TRBV19|TRBJ1-1
CASSIGAGVTEAFF
TGTGCCAGTAGTATAGGGGCAGGTGTCACTGAAGCTTTCTTT
>-|TRBD1|TRBV10-1|TRBJ2-2
CASSHRGANTGELFF
TGCGCCAGCAGTCACAGGGGCGCGAACACCGGGGAGCTGTTTTTT
>-|-|TRBV7-2|TRBJ1-1
CASSFIRVNTEAFF
TGTGCCAGCAGCTTTATCAGGGTCAACACTGAAGCTTTCTTT
>-|-|TRBV19|TRBJ1-3
CASRIDSFGNTIYF
TGTGCCAGTAGGATCGACAGTTTTGGAAACACCATATATTTT
>once|-|TRBV5-1|TRBJ1-4
CASSLEGVQEKLFF
TGCGCCAGCAGCTTGGAGGGGGTTCAGGAAAAACTGTTTTTT
>-|-|TRBV29-1|TRBJ2-7
CSVEITYEQYF
TGCAGCGTTGAGATCACCTACGAGCAGTACTTC
>-|TRBD1|TRBV5-5|TRBJ1-1
CASRGQGNTEAFF
TGTGCCAGCAGGGGACAGGGGAACACTGAAGCTTTCTTT
>-|-|TRBV9|TRBJ2-5
CASSVVPDSTQETQYF
TGTGCCAGCAGCGTAGTCCCTGACAGTACCCAAGAGACCCAGTACTTC
>once|-|TRBV18|TRBJ2-2
CASSPMEGELFF
TGTGCCAGCTCACCCATGGAAGGGGAGCTGTTTTTT
>-|TRBD1|TRBV6-5|TRBJ2-2
CASSSGTDYTGELFF
TGTGCCAGCAGCTCCGGGACAGACTATACCGGGGAGCTGTTTTTT
>-|-|TRBV6-5|TRBJ2-1
CASRMTFGEQFF
TGTGCCAGCCGGATGACATTCGGTGAGCAGTTCTTC
>-|TRBD1|TRBV20-1|TRBJ1-2
CSASSTGGSGGYTF
TGCAGTGCTAGTTCCACAGGGGGCTCCGGGGGCTACACCTTC
>-|TRBD1|TRBV3-1/TRBV3-2|TRBJ2-3
CASSPPRQGWGTDTQYF
TGTGCCAGCAGCCCGCCCCGACAGGGATGGGGGACAGATACGCAGTATTTT
>once|-|TRBV7-2|TRBJ2-5
CASSFLQGETQYF
TGTGCCAGCAGCTTCCTACAGGGAGAGACCCAGTACTTC
>-|-|TRBV6-5|TRBJ2-5
CASVRGSEETQYF
TGTGCCAGCGTCAGGGGCTCAGAGGAGACCCAGTACTTC
>-|-|TRBV4-3|TRBJ2-5
CASSQTTGGGRAQYF
TGCGCCAGCAGCCAAACCACAGGAGGCGGAAGGGCCCAGTACTTC
>-|-|TRBV7-8|TRBJ2-7
CVSSARWGYYYEQYF
TGTGTCAGCAGCGCCCGCTGGGGCTACTACTACGAGCAGTACTTC
>-|TRBD2|TRBV29-1|TRBJ2-1
CSVSGTSVYNEQFF
TGCAGCGTCTCCGGGACTAGCGTCTACAATGAGCAGTTCTTC
>-|-|TRBV5-5|TRBJ1-1
CASSLNLGQGQNIEAFF
TGTGCCAGCAGCTTAAACCTGGGCCAGGGTCAGAACATTGAAGCTTTCTTT
>-|TRBD1|TRBV30|TRBJ1-2
CAWISGAGTGYGYTF
TGTGCCTGGATTTCGGGAGCCGGGACAGGCTATGGCTACACCTTC
>-|-|TRBV7-9|TRBJ1-3
CASSFSDSPGNTIYF
TGTGCCAGCAGCTTCAGCGACAGCCCTGGAAACACCATATATTTT
>-|-|TRBV7-2|TRBJ1-2
CASSLTFEVGGYTF
TGTGCCAGCAGCTTAACCTTCGAGGTCGGTGGCTACACCTTC
>-|TRBD1|TRBV7-2|TRBJ2-7
CASRGQGGWDEQYF
TGTGCCAGCAGGGGACAGGGGGGTTGGGACGAGCAGTACTTC
>-|-|TRBV10-3|TRBJ2-5
CAIRGSLEPKETQYF
TGTGCCATCAGAGGTTCCCTGGAACCCAAAGAGACCCAGTACTTC
>-|-|TRBV5-6|TRBJ1-2
CASSFVDRYNYGYTF
TGTGCCAGCAGCTTTGTCGACAGATATAACTATGGCTACACCTTC
>-|-|TRBV4-2|TRBJ1-4
CASSQDRTAEKLFF
TGTGCCAGCAGCCAAGATCGCACAGCTGAAAAACTGTTTTTT
>-|-|TRBV5-1|TRBJ1-2
CASRESLGDYGYTF
TGCGCCAGCAGGGAATCATTGGGGGACTATGGCTACACCTTC
>-|-|TRBV6-2/TRBV6-3|TRBJ2-5
CASSPPSLRGETQYF
TGTGCCAGCAGTCCCCCTTCACTCCGAGGGGAGACCCAGTACTTC
>-|-|TRBV9|TRBJ2-3
CASSVQGYSTDTQYF
TGTGCCAGCAGCGTACAGGGCTACAGCACAGATACGCAGTATTTT
>-|-|TRBV7-9|TRBJ2-1
CASSLNEIGFNEQFF
TGTGCCAGCAGCTTAAACGAAATTGGTTTCAATGAGCAGTTCTTC
>-|TRBD2|TRBV5-1|TRBJ2-1
CASSLKLAGLGNEQFF
TGCGCCAGCAGCTTGAAACTAGCGGGGTTAGGCAATGAGCAGTTCTTC
>-|-|TRBV5-1|TRBJ2-1
CASSLAVTNEQFF
TGCGCCAGCAGCTTGGCAGTAACGAATGAGCAGTTCTTC
>-|-|TRBV11-3|TRBJ2-2
CASSLDGGGSGELFF
TGTGCCAGCAGCTTAGATGGAGGGGGATCCGGGGAGCTGTTTTTT
>-|-|TRBV10-2|TRBJ2-1
CASSDFYNEQFF
TGCGCCAGCAGTGACTTCTACAATGAGCAGTTCTTC
>-|-|TRBV20-1|TRBJ2-2
CSAVNTGELFF
TGCAGTGCCGTGAACACCGGGGAGCTGTTTTTT
>-|-|TRBV7-2|TRBJ1-1
CASSLASRAHTEAFF
TGTGCCAGCAGCTTAGCGTCCAGGGCGCACACTGAAGCTTTCTTT
>-|TRBD1|TRBV18|TRBJ1-6
CASSSSGGINSPLHF
TGTGCCAGCTCATCTTCAGGGGGTATTAATTCACCCCTCCACTTT
>-|TRBD2|TRBV10-3|TRBJ2-2
CAIKGGRASGELFF
TGTGCCATCAAAGGTGGGAGGGCCTCCGGGGAGCTGTTTTTT
>few|-|TRBV7-9|TRBJ1-1
CASSPVRNTEAFF
TGTGCCAGCAGCCCGGTGCGGAACACTGAAGCTTTCTTT
>-|-|TRBV25-1|TRBJ1-2
CASSDQINYGYTF
TGTGCCAGCAGTGACCAGATTAACTATGGCTACACCTTC
>-|TRBD2|TRBV9|TRBJ2-3
CASSLHPGGNTDTQYF
TGTGCCAGCAGCCTCCATCCGGGAGGGAATACAGATACGCAGTATTTT
>-|-|TRBV9|TRBJ2-1
CASTLARTPQFF
TGTGCCAGCACCCTAGCAAGGACTCCGCAGTTCTTC
>-|-|TRBV2|TRBJ2-5
CASSEVQSGTQYF
TGTGCCAGCAGTGAAGTGCAGTCGGGGACCCAATACTTC